This TCR delta chain came from a study of γδ T cells in repeated Plasmodium falciparum infection (dated by TCRdb to the early 2020s). As for the study more broadly: In the natural-infection arm, Malian children exposed to intense seasonal malaria transmission were enrolled and compared against age and gender matched Australian children. Samples were collected from controlled-infection subjects at baseline, immediately before selected infections, and 21 days after each infection. The study examined how repeated Plasmodium falciparum infection shapes the human gammadelta T cell repertoire, using natural infection in Mali and controlled human malaria infection. Four controlled human malaria infections were administered to five malaria-naive U.S. adults over around 630 days by bites from P. falciparum NF54-infected Anopheles stephensi mosquitoes. Malian gammadelta TCR repertoires were analysed cross-sectionally in periods with no transmission and longitudinally across episodes of acute febrile malaria. Findings and caveats that apply to the study as a whole: Generalizability was limited because the Malian cohort was drawn from a small rural village of predominantly one ethnic group. Waves of new clonotype selection in Vdelta2-negative, largely Vdelta1+, gammadelta TCR repertoires appeared to be driven by repeated controlled infections. Because the controlled-infection cohort was small, analysis of inter-individual variability in gammadelta T cell responses was limited. Vdelta2-negative gammadelta TCR repertoires from Malian children appeared more clonally expanded, less diverse and less shared than those of Australian children. A highly stable polyclonal repertoire over time and infection, with many inter-individual overlapping TCRgamma sequences, was shown by Vgamma9/Vdelta2+ TCR repertoires.

Library method: multiplex PCR. TCRdb names Illumina MiSeq as the instrument used. Each sorted gammadelta T cell sample was sequenced for both the TCR gamma (TRG) and TCR delta (TRD) chains. The original pipeline was this. The repertoire analyses used clonotype tree plots, the accumulated frequency of the top 20 clonotypes, and diversity index (DI) and D75 metrics. TCRdb called clones from the public reads with CATT, and repeated DNA sequences were later combined into one row. The V and J calls follow TCRdb's processing rather than the paper's. This sample is represented by 90,000 or so delta-chain clones; approximately 1% of them were singletons. Nearly 10% of the sample comes from the top ten. Comment on this clone: It lacks a known antigen. Only one base separates this from a far larger clonotype, so it likely reflects a read error. Other DNA sequences within the sample encode an identical CDR3.

Vgamma9/Vdelta2+ and Vdelta2-negative gammadelta T cell populations were flow-sorted from peripheral blood mononuclear cells for bulk TCR repertoire analysis. Germline trimming: 3 bases from V, 0 bases from J; junction bases outside gene matches: 40. Based on the germline V gene, the CDR1 and CDR2 sequences are TSWWSYY and QGS. The CDR3 starts with the cysteine, ends with the phenylalanine, and has 27 residues. Here the CDR3 DNA is all that survives: 81 bases in frame from base 1. Material for sequencing was gamma-delta T cells from blood. The chain is made from TRDV1 and TRDJ1; the junction holds 7 bases that match TRDD3. This receptor was taken from a pool of human donors (malaria-infected and uninfected, not separated). The CDR3 in this case is CALGELEWSVLGPRHTYSTMYTDKLIF. The nucleotide sequence reads as follows: TGTGCTCTTGGGGAGCTAGAGTGGTCGGTACTGGGGCCCAGACATACCTACAGTACAATGTACACCGATAAACTCATCTTT.